This entry features one T cell receptor beta chain sequence. The specificity of this receptor is unknown. Base qualities are not recorded, but no much larger clone differs from it by a single base. The same CDR3 also results from other DNA sequences found in this sample. This sample stems from a study of cytomegalovirus exposure and HLA in healthy donors (dated by TCRdb to 2016 to 2017). Context from the whole study: In an earlier analysis of some 610 of the donors, approximately 260 Gb of sequence data and just under 120 million unique TCR beta sequences from roughly 180 million T cells were reported. About 300 gigabases of sequencing data and roughly 90 million unique TCR sequences were included in an early release covering under 650 HLA-typed donors. Of the 300 to 400 genotyped donors, over 70% fell in the genetic ancestry cluster associated with self-reported Caucasian donors. The study aimed to test whether cataloging public T cell receptors could reveal signatures of past pathogen exposure. The study used immunosequencing to profile the T cell repertoires of 666 subjects and linked those repertoires to cytomegalovirus serostatus. In addition to the first cohort of hundreds of subjects, a separate validation cohort of under 150 different subjects was used. High-throughput TCR immunosequencing, statistical association of individual TCRs with disease status, and machine learning were combined to predict cytomegalovirus infection status. In a later analysis, previously published TCR beta repertoires from about 640 donors were re-analyzed and high-resolution HLA genotyping was added so that TCR occurrence patterns could be studied. Rather than drawing on any new phenotypic data, the later analysis identified candidate immune exposures from TCR beta sequences and the way those sequences occurred across donors. An earlier analysis of approximately 580 of the donors used high-throughput TCR beta sequencing to judge whether each TCR beta V gene segment behaved as functional or pseudogenic. Alongside the repertoire data, information on donor age, sex, ethnicity and CMV serostatus was compiled. Genome-wide SNP genotypes for about 55% of the roughly 670 donors were used in a later genetic analysis, which treated that subset as a discovery cohort. Every repertoire in the discovery cohort had been generated on one and the same sequencing platform. Both class I and class II loci were covered by HLA typing, at four-digit resolution. The number of typed donors differed by locus: about 620-630 for A, B, C, DRB1 and DQB1; approximately 530 for DQA1; around 580 for DPA1; and 400 to 480 for DPB1. A handful of DR-DQ haplotypes were treated as single units for association and clustering because of strong linkage in the cohort. On average, about 240,000 unique TCR beta nucleotide sequences were sequenced per donor among a few hundred genotyped donors of the cohort, with 15% to 20% of those sequences being non-productive.

Inclusive of the bounding cysteine and phenylalanine, the CDR3 is 12 residues long. Only CDR3 DNA is held: 36 bases, read in frame from base 1. Looking up the germline V gene yields CDR1 SNHLY and CDR2 FYNNEI. V sheds 11 bases and J sheds 4 bases, leaving 14 bases between their ends. What the work shows at the level of the full study, not this receptor alone: Most TCR sequences were seen in very few donors, while some public TCRs were found in many individuals. Some IMGT-functional V segments, including TRBV6-2 and TRBV6-3, could not be told apart with the 87-base-pair reads, so those segments were excluded. CMV serostatus was the only immune exposure information available for the cohort. Sequencing depth was assumed to be roughly uniform across donors in the presence/absence analyses, though that assumption may not hold. A cluster of highly shared sequence variants was judged likely to represent a technical artifact of the sequencing pipeline. In a later analysis, the rate of TCR association differed among HLA loci, with DRB1 alleles having the most associated TCRs and HLA-C alleles having the fewest. When HLA alleles, especially DR and DQ, strongly co-occurred, attributing TCR associations to individual alleles was difficult. Cytomegalovirus status was reported to be diagnosed by the classifier with high specificity and sensitivity in both the original and validation cohorts. HLA typing was unavailable for some donors at each locus, so association tests used only the typed subset. Because counts were too low, around 17 rarely observed V segments, including chromosome 9 orphons, were left out of the earlier analysis of 500 to 750 of the donors. According to the authors, the approach could potentially be generalized to other disease states and immunological phenotypes. The study gave a list of 150 to 200 TCR beta chains associated with cytomegalovirus. Compared with equally common non-associated chains, HLA-associated TCR beta chains in a later analysis were more clonally expanded and had lower generation probabilities. A later analysis reported that several top co-occurrence clusters appeared linked to parvovirus B19, influenza, CMV and Epstein-Barr virus. This cohort had only TCR beta chains sequenced, and the lack of alpha or paired-chain data limited which features could be detected. V-gene and J-gene trimming of TCR beta chains was associated with a missense DCLRE1C variant in a later genetic analysis, and the association was replicated in an independent cohort. In an earlier analysis of some 500 of the donors, most TCR beta V segments appeared in productive rearrangements about 87% or about 30% of the time, broadly matching IMGT annotations. A later analysis associated about 18,000 TCR beta sequences with specific HLA alleles at a false discovery rate of 0.05. Correlated functional status among segregating V segments might be attributable to linkage disequilibrium, but an unknown experimental factor could not be ruled out. In vitro tests confirmed that a few of the cytomegalovirus-associated TCR beta chains recognize cytomegalovirus antigens. In a later analysis, most CMV-associated TCR beta chains were found to appear HLA-restricted, with HLA associations seemingly driven largely by CMV exposure. A later genetic analysis reported fewer N-insertions in productive TCRs among donors in an Asian-associated ancestry cluster than the 666-donor mean. A further reported finding was that TCR beta sequences accurately predicted the HLA-A and HLA-B alleles for most subjects in the first cohort.

In total, fewer than 750 healthy bone marrow donors made up the cohort. At the time of sampling, all cohort members were nominally healthy, though unrecorded immune exposures were likely present. The donor tested CMV seronegative, placing the donor among the 350 to 400 seronegative members of the cohort. A peripheral blood sample was provided by each donor, and peripheral blood mononuclear cells were used for TCR beta sequencing. The Qiagen DNeasy Blood Extraction Kit was used to extract genomic DNA from the blood cell samples. Library construction relied on the immunoSEQ multiplex PCR assay. The multiplex PCR relied on a mix of 60 forward primers for TCR Vbeta segments and 13 reverse primers for TCR Jbeta segments. Amplification of the CDR3 region of rearranged TCR beta genes was performed with a multiplex PCR assay on genomic DNA. The Illumina HiSeq System was used to sequence the amplified TCR beta libraries as 87-base-pair reads. The study's own analysis went as follows. Across the 670 or so repertoires, a later analysis counted 60 million to 90 million unique TCR beta chains, 8.5 million to 12 million of which were shared by at least two donors. Raw reads were error-corrected and collapsed into unique sequences with a nearest-neighbor algorithm that merged closely related sequences to remove PCR and sequencing errors. CDR3 sequences were aligned to IMGT reference sequences to assign V, D and J gene segments. For a sequence to be retained, a match of at least six nucleotides was required to both a V gene segment and a J gene segment. A rearrangement counted as productive if the CDR3 had no stop codons and remained in frame with V and J, and every other rearrangement counted as non-productive. Following IMGT convention, CDR3 was defined as the stretch from the second conserved V-encoded cysteine to the conserved J-encoded phenylalanine. The earlier analysis of about 610 of the donors excluded sequences that lacked an unambiguous match to a single V gene segment. An earlier analysis of a few hundred of the donors classified V segments as functional when productive rearrangements were above 56.7% and as segregating when the standard deviation between donors was above 5%. A statistical classification framework was built for diagnosing cytomegalovirus status from the catalog of TCR beta chain sequences. In a later analysis, TCR nucleotide sequences were compared against IMGT/GENE-DB human TR gene sequences so that V and J genes could be assigned. In a later analysis, CDR3 sequences and most-parsimonious VDJ recombination scenarios were assigned using the TCRdist pipeline. In a later analysis, each TCR beta chain was defined by its CDR3 amino acid sequence together with its V-gene family, and reads lacking a unique V-gene family were excluded. To address suspected cross-contamination and a sequencing artifact, a later analysis removed several hundred highly shared, low-generation-probability nucleotide sequences. For each public chain, a later analysis derived a clonal expansion index from normalized ranks of inferred template counts within each repertoire. A later analysis computed generation probabilities with a VDJ recombination model fitted to out-of-frame rearrangements, and checked the results against IGoR. In a later analysis, TCR-TCR, TCR-HLA and TCR-CMV co-occurrence was scored with hypergeometric tests, and a repertoire-size bias correction was applied to TCR pairs. A later analysis estimated false discovery rates by permuting HLA or CMV assignments 20 times. In a later analysis, co-occurring TCRs were grouped using DBSCAN, and TCRdist sequence similarity was added for clustering within HLA-allele-positive subsets. Co-occurrence clustering excluded repertoires with fewer than 30,000 or more than 120,000 public chains, plus five with anomalous nucleotide sharing. The table comes from immuneACCESS by way of TCRdb, which keeps in-frame sequences with V and J called. Part of the clones is missing from these tables; in studies checked, under half for an unresolved V gene and the rest for unknown reasons. V and J calls and clone size follow that table, whereas D and trimming were derived from the DNA. This sample lists 55,000 to 90,000 clones; 70% to 80% were detected once. The leading ten clones occupy approximately 6.3% of the sample.

The rearranged segments are TRBV2 and TRBJ1-2, and TRBD1 may be the D gene, going by 6 matching bases. This receptor was taken from a man aged 50-60 years in good health and CMV-seronegative. Sequencing was done on a sample of PBMCs. The DNA sequence is as follows: TGTGCCGGAAGAGAGGACAGCTATGGCTACACCTTC. Its coded protein is CAGREDSYGYTF.